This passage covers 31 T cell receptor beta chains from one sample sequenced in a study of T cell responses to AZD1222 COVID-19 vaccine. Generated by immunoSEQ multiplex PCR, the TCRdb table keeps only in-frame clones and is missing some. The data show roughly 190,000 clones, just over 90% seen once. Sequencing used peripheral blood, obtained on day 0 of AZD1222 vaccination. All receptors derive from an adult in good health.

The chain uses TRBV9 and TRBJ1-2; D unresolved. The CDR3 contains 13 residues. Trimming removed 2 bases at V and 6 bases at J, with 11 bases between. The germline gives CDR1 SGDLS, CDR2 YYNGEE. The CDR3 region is CASSVGGPDGYTF. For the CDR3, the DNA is TGTGCCAGCAGCGTGGGTGGGCCAGATGGCTACACCTTC.

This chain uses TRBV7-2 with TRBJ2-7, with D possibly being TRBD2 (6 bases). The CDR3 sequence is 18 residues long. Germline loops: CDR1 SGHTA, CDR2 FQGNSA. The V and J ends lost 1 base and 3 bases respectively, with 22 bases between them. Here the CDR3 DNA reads TGTGCCAGCAGCTTAGACTCGTTATCGGGAGCGGTCGGCTACGAGCAGTACTTC. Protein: CASSLDSLSGAVGYEQYF.

The CDR3 DNA follows: TGTGCCAGCAGCCAAATCCAGGGCTATGGCTACACCTTC. Translation: CASSQIQGYGYTF. This sequence joins TRBV14 and TRBJ1-2; TRBD1 might be the D (5 bases). Germline lookup yields CDR1 SGHDN and CDR2 FVKESK. The CDR3 contains 13 residues. V lost 2 bases, J lost 4 bases, and 8 bases lay in between. Drawing the rest from reference TRBV14 and TRBJ1-2, the complete variable domain is EAGVTQFPSHSVIEKGQTVTLRCDPISGHDNLYWYRRVMGKEIKFLLHFVKESKQDESGMPNNRFLAERTGGTYSTLKVQPAELEDSGVYFCASSQIQGYGYTFGSGTRLTVV.

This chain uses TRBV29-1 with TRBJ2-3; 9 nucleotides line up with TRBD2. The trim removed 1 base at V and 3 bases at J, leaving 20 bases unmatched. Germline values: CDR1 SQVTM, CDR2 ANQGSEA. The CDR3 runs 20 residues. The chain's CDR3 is CSVEVPAISGRWIRTDTQYF. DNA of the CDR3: TGCAGCGTTGAAGTCCCCGCCATTAGCGGGAGATGGATAAGGACAGATACGCAGTATTTT.

CDR3 residues: CASSQTAGPYYEKLFF. Here the CDR3 DNA reads TGTGCCAGCAGCCAGACAGCAGGGCCTTATTATGAAAAACTGTTTTTT. V is TRBV14 and J is TRBJ1-4; D is perhaps TRBD1 (5 bases). The CDR3 has 16 amino acids. Germline-derived CDR1 and CDR2 are SGHDN and FVKESK. V dropped 3 bases and J dropped 6 bases, with 17 bases sitting between them.

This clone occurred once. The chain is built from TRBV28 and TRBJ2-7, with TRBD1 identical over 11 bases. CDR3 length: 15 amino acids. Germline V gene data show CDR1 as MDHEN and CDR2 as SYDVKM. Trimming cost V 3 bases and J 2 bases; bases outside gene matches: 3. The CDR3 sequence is CASSLGGQGAYEQYF. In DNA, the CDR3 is TGTGCCAGCAGTTTGGGGGGACAGGGGGCCTACGAGCAGTACTTC.

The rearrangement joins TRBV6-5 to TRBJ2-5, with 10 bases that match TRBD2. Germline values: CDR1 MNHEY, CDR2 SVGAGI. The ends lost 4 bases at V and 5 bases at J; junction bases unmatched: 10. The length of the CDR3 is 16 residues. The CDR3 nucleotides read TGTGCCAGCAGTTCTCTACCGGGACTAGCGACTGAGACCCAGTACTTC. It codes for CASSSLPGLATETQYF.

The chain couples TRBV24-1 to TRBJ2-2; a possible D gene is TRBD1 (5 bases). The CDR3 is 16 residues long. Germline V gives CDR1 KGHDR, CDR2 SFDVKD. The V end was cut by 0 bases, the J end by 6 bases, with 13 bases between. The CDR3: CATSDLGQGVPGELFF. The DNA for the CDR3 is TGTGCCACCAGTGATTTGGGACAAGGGGTTCCCGGGGAGCTGTTTTTT.

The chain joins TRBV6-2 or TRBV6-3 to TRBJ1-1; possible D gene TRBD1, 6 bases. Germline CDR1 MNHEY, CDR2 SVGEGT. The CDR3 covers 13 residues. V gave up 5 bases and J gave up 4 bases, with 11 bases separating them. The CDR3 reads CASSLTGSTEAFF. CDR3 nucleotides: TGTGCCAGCAGTCTTACAGGGTCCACTGAAGCTTTCTTT.

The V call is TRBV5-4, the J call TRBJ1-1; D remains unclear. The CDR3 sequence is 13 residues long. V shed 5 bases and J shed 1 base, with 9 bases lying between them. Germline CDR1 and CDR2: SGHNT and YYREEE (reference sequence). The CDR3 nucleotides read TGTGCCAGCAGATCAGGAACGAACACTGAAGCTTTCTTT. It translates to CASRSGTNTEAFF. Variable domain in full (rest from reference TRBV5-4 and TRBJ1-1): ETGVTQSPTHLIKTRGQQVTLRCSSQSGHNTVSWYQQALGQGPQFIFQYYREEENGRGNFPPRFSGLQFPNYSSELNVNALELDDSALYLCASRSGTNTEAFFGQGTRLTVV.

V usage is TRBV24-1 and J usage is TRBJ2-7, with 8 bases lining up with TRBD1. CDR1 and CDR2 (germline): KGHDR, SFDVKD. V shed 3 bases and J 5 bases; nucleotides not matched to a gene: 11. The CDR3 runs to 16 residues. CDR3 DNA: TGTGCCACCAGTGATAGACAGGGGTCACCATTCCACGAGCAGTACTTC. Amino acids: CATSDRQGSPFHEQYF.

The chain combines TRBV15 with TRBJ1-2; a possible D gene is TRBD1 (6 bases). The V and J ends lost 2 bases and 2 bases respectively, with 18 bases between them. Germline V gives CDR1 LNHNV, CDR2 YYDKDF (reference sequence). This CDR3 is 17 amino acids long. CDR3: CATSRSRALGGNYGYTF. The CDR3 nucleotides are TGTGCCACCAGCAGATCTAGAGCGCTTGGGGGCAACTATGGCTACACCTTC. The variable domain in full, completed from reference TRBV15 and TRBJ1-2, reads DAMVIQNPRYQVTQFGKPVTLSCSQTLNHNVMYWYQQKSSQAPKLLFHYYDKDFNNEADTPDNFQSRRPNTSFCFLDIRSPGLGDTAMYLCATSRSRALGGNYGYTFGSGTRLTVV.

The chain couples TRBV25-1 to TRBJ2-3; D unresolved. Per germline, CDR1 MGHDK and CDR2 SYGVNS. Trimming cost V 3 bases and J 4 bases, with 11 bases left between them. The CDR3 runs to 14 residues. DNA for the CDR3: TGTGCCAGCAGTGACATTGGTGTGGCAGATACGCAGTATTTT. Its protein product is CASSDIGVADTQYF.

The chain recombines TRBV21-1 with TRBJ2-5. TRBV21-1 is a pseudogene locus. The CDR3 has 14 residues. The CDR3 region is CASSKAGPSETQYF. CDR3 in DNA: TGTGCCAGCAGCAAAGCGGGTCCAAGTGAGACCCAGTACTTC.

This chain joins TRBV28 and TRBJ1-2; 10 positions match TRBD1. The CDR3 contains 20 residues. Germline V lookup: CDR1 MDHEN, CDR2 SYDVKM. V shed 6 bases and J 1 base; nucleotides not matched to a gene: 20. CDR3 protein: CASRGGPPGQGLNFNYGYTF. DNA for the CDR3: TGTGCCAGCAGAGGGGGGCCTCCGGGACAGGGGTTAAACTTTAACTATGGCTACACCTTC.

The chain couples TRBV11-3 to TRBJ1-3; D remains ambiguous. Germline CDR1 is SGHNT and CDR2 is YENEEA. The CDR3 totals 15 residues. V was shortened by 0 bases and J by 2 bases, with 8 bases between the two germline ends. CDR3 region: CASSLDQYPGNTIYF. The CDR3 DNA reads TGTGCCAGCAGCTTAGACCAATACCCTGGAAACACCATATATTTT.

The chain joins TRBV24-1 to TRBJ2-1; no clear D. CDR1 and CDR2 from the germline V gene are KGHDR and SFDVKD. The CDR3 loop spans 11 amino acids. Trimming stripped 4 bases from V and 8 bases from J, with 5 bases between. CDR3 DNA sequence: TGTGCCACCAGTGACGCCCATGAGCAGTTCTTC. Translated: CATSDAHEQFF.

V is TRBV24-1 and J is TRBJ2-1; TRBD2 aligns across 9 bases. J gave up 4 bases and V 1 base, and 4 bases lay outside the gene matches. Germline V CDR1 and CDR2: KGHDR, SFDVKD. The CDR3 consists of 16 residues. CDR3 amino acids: CATSDLATSGYNEQFF. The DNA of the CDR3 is TGTGCCACCAGTGATTTAGCGACTAGCGGATACAATGAGCAGTTCTTC.

CDR3 coding DNA: TGTGCCATCAGTGTCGGAAACACCATATATTTT. It translates to CAISVGNTIYF. This rearrangement joins TRBV10-3 to TRBJ1-3; D not certain. The germline gives CDR1 ENHRY, CDR2 SYGVKD. V was cut by 4 bases and J by 4 bases, with 2 bases left in between. The CDR3 length is 11 residues.

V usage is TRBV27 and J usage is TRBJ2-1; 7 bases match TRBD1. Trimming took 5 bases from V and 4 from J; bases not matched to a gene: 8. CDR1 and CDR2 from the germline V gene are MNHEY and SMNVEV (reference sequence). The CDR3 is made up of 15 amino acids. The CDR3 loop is CASSTPGGGYNEQFF. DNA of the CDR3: TGTGCCAGCAGTACTCCAGGGGGTGGTTACAATGAGCAGTTCTTC.

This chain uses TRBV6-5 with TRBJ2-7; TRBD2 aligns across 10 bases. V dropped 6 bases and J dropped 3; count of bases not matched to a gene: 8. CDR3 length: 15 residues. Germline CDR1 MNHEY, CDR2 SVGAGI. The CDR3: CASRPSGRAFYEQYF. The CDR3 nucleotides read TGTGCCAGCAGACCAAGCGGGAGGGCCTTCTACGAGCAGTACTTC.

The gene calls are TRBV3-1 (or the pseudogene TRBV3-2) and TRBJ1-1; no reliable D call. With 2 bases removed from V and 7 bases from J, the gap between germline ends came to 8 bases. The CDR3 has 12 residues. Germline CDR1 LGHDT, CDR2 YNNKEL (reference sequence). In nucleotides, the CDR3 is TGTGCCAGCAGCCAATGGGCGGGTGAAGCTTTCTTT. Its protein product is CASSQWAGEAFF.

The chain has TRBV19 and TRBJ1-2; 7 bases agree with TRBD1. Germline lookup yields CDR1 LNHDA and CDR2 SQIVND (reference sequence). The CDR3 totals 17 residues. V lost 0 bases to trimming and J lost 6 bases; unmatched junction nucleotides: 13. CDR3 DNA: TGTGCCAGTAGTATAGATCAGCGTCGACAGGGCTTAAATGGCTACACCTTC. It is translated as CASSIDQRRQGLNGYTF.

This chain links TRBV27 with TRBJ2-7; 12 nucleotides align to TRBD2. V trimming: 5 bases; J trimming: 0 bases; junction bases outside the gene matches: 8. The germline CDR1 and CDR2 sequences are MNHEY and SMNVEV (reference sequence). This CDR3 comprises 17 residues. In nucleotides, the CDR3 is TGTGCCAGCAGTGTACTAGCGGGAGGCTTGAGCTCCTACGAGCAGTACTTC. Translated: CASSVLAGGLSSYEQYF.

In DNA, the CDR3 is TGTGCCAGCAGTTACGGCGGGGGGGCCCGTGGTGAGCAGTTCTTC. Amino acid sequence: CASSYGGGARGEQFF. This chain connects TRBV6-5 to TRBJ2-1; 9 nucleotides match TRBD2. CDR1 is MNHEY and CDR2 is SVGAGI in the germline V gene. V shed 2 bases and J 9 bases; nucleotides not matched to a gene: 8. There are 15 residues in the CDR3.

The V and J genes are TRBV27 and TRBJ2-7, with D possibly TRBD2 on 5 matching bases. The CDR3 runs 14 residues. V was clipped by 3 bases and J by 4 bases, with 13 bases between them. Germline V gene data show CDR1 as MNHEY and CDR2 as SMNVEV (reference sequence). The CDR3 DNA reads TGTGCCAGCAGTTTGGCAGAGGGATCATACGAGCAGTACTTC. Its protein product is CASSLAEGSYEQYF.

The CDR3: CASSSDRAHEQYF. DNA for the CDR3: TGCGCCAGCAGCTCAGACAGGGCTCACGAGCAGTACTTC. This sequence joins TRBV5-1 and TRBJ2-7; 7 bases align to TRBD1. Germline-derived CDR1 and CDR2 are SGHRS and YFSETQ. V shed 3 bases and J 5 bases; nucleotides not matched to a gene: 5. The CDR3 covers 13 residues.

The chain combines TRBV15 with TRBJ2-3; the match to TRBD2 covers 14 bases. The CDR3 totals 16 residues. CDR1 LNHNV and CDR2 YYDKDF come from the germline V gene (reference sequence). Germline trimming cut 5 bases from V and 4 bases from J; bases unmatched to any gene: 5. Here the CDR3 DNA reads TGTGCCACCAGCCTAGGACTAGCGGGAGGATCAGATACGCAGTATTTT. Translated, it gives CATSLGLAGGSDTQYF.

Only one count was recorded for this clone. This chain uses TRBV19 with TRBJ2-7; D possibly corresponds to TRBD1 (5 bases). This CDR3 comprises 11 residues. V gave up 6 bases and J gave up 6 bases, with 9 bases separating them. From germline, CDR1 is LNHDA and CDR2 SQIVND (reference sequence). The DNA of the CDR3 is TGTGCCAGTAGCAGGGTCGCCGAGCAGTACTTC. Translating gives CASSRVAEQYF.

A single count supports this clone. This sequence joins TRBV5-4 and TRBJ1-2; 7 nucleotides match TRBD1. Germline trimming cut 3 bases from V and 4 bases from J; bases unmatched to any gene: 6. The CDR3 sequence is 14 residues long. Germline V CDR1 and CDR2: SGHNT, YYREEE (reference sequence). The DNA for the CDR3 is TGTGCCAGCAGCTCAGATGACAGGGCCTATGGCTACACCTTC. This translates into CASSSDDRAYGYTF. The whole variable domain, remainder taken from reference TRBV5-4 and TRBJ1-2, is ETGVTQSPTHLIKTRGQQVTLRCSSQSGHNTVSWYQQALGQGPQFIFQYYREEENGRGNFPPRFSGLQFPNYSSELNVNALELDDSALYLCASSSDDRAYGYTFGSGTRLTVV.

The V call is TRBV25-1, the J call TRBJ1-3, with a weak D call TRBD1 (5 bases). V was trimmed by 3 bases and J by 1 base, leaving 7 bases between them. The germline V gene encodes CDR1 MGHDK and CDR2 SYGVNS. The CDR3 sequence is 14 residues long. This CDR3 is CASSDRASGNTIYF. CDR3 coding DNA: TGTGCCAGCAGTGACAGGGCTTCTGGAAACACCATATATTTT.